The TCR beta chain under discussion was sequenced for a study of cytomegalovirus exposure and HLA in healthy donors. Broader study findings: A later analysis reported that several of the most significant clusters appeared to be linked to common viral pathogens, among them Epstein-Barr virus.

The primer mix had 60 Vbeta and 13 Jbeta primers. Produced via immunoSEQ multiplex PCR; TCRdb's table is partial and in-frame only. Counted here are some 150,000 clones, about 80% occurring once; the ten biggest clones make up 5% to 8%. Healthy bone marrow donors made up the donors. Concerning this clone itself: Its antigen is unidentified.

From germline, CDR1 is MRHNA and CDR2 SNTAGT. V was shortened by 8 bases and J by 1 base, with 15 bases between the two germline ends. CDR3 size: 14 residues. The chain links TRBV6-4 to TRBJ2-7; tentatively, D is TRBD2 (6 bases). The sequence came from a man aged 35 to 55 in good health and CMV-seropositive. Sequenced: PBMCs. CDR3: CASSPREDSYEQYF. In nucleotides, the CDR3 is TGTGCCAGCTCCCCGCGGGAAGATTCCTACGAGCAGTACTTC.